The 23 T cell receptor beta chains below come from one sample, sequenced in a study of blood T cell repertoires in COVID-19. TCRdb's table, derived via immunoSEQ multiplex PCR, lists solely in-frame clones and lacks some. The sample gives some 200,000 clones, around 80% of which show up once; 7.2% is in the top ten. The sequenced sample consisted of peripheral blood. Receptor source: a woman aged 70-85 years with acute or convalescent COVID-19.

In its sample, this clone was seen once. The chain uses TRBV25-1 and TRBJ1-6; tentative D call: TRBD1 (5 bases). The germline CDR1 and CDR2 sequences are MGHDK and SYGVNS. CDR3 length: 16 amino acids. V was shortened by 3 bases and J by 7 bases, with 16 bases between the two germline ends. DNA for the CDR3: TGTGCCAGCAGTGATGTGGGGCAGTTTAGGAATTCACCCCTCCACTTT. It translates to CASSDVGQFRNSPLHF. Based on the CDR3 plus reference TRBV25-1 and TRBJ1-6, the full variable domain is EADIYQTPRYLVIGTGKKITLECSQTMGHDKMYWYQQDPGMELHLIHYSYGVNSTEKGDLSSESTVSRIRTEHFPLTLESARPSHTSQYLCASSDVGQFRNSPLHFGNGTRLTVT.

The V gene is TRBV6-1, the J gene TRBJ1-4; D gene ambiguous. Germline loops: CDR1 MNHNS, CDR2 SASEGT. The germline V and J ends were trimmed by 2 bases and 13 bases, with 11 bases remaining between them. This CDR3 is built from 12 residues. In DNA form, the CDR3 reads TGTGCCAGCAGTGAAAACAGCCCAGTACTGTTTTTT. It codes for CASSENSPVLFF.

The chain joins TRBV11-2 to TRBJ2-1; 10 positions agree with TRBD1. V was pared by 3 bases and J by 8 bases, with 10 bases of the junction left unmatched. Per the germline V gene, CDR1 is SGHAT and CDR2 is FQNNGV. This CDR3 has 16 residues. Here the CDR3 DNA reads TGTGCCAGCAGCTTTCCCCGGGACAGGGGAGGGGATGAGCAGTTCTTC. It yields the protein CASSFPRDRGGDEQFF.

The CDR3, as DNA: TGCGCCAGCAGCTTGGATGGGGACAGGGTAACTCTCGGTGAAGCTTTCTTT. Amino acids: CASSLDGDRVTLGEAFF. The V and J genes are TRBV5-1 and TRBJ1-1, with 9 nucleotides matching TRBD1. There are 17 residues in the CDR3. CDR1 SGHRS and CDR2 YFSETQ come from the germline V gene. After removal of 0 bases from V and 7 bases from J, the junction contained 13 bases not matched to a gene.

The V and J genes are TRBV6-6 and TRBJ1-1; 11 positions agree with TRBD1. Germline V gene data show CDR1 as MNHNY and CDR2 as SVGAGI (reference sequence). Unmatched junction bases numbered 7, after V lost 6 bases and J lost 7 bases. This CDR3 is built from 14 residues. DNA for the CDR3: TGTGCCAGCAGCGGACAGGGGGCGATGGTTGAAGCTTTCTTT. Translating it yields CASSGQGAMVEAFF.

This clone was seen only once. The rearrangement uses TRBV30 and TRBJ2-3; a weak D match, TRBD1 (5 bases). The CDR3 runs 13 residues. In germline, CDR1 is GTSNPN, CDR2 SVGIG (reference sequence). Trimming removed 5 bases from V and 1 base from J, with 10 bases in between. CDR3 nucleotide sequence: TGTGCCTGGCAGGGCGGACGCACAGATACGCAGTATTTT. Encoded protein: CAWQGGRTDTQYF. The entire variable domain, with the rest obtained from reference TRBV30 and TRBJ2-3, is as follows: SQTIHQWPATLVQPVGSPLSLECTVEGTSNPNLYWYRQAAGRGLQLLFYSVGIGQISSEVPQNLSASRPQDRQFILSSKKLLLSDSGFYLCAWQGGRTDTQYFGPGTRLTVL.

Remarks on this clone: The sample carries other DNA sequences with the same CDR3. This sequence joins TRBV11-3 and TRBJ2-1; 9 bases line up with TRBD1. V dropped 1 base and J dropped 5; count of bases not matched to a gene: 3. Germline assignment: CDR1 SGHNT and CDR2 YENEEA. CDR3 length: 15 amino acids. CDR3: CASSLGGQGNNEQFF. As DNA, the CDR3 is TGTGCCAGCAGCTTAGGAGGACAGGGGAACAATGAGCAGTTCTTC.

This chain uses TRBV7-9 with TRBJ2-2; a weak D match, TRBD2 (5 bases). Germline assignment: CDR1 SEHNR and CDR2 FQNEAQ (reference sequence). This CDR3 contains 16 residues. Trimming pared 5 bases from V and 1 base from J, leaving 14 bases between. This CDR3 reads CASSPRGLGNTGELFF. The CDR3 region has the DNA TGTGCCAGCAGCCCGAGAGGGCTAGGGAACACCGGGGAGCTGTTTTTT. The variable domain in full, completed from reference TRBV7-9 and TRBJ2-2, reads DTGVSQNPRHKITKRGQNVTFRCDPISEHNRLYWYRQTLGQGPEFLTYFQNEAQLEKSRLLSDRFSAERPKGSFSTLEIQRTEQGDSAMYLCASSPRGLGNTGELFFGEGSRLTVL.

J is TRBJ1-1 and V is TRBV11-2; D unresolved. V was clipped by 0 bases and J by 7 bases, with 6 bases between them. In germline, CDR1 is SGHAT, CDR2 FQNNGV. The CDR3 is made up of 12 amino acids. The CDR3 DNA is TGTGCCAGCAGCTTAGACAGGCTTGAAGCTTTCTTT. Amino acids: CASSLDRLEAFF.

This clone was seen a few times. This sequence joins TRBV9 and TRBJ2-1; weak D call: TRBD2 (5 bases). V gave up 4 bases and J gave up 10 bases, with 15 bases separating them. Germline V gene lookup returns CDR1 SGDLS and CDR2 YYNGEE. There are 13 residues in the CDR3. The CDR3 DNA follows: TGTGCCAGCAGCTCCCTGACCCCGGGAGAGCAGTTCTTC. Its protein is CASSSLTPGEQFF.

The chain uses TRBV30 and TRBJ2-7, with 9 bases lining up with TRBD2. CDR3 size: 14 residues. The germline V gene has CDR1 GTSNPN and CDR2 SVGIG (reference sequence). With V trimmed by 5 bases and J by 2 bases, 7 bases remained unmatched. CDR3 bases: TGTGCCTGGGCAAGCGGGGGGAGTGCCTACGAGCAGTACGTC. This gives the protein CAWASGGSAYEQYV.

The chain employs TRBV19 and TRBJ1-2, with D possibly matching TRBD1 (6 bases). Trimming took 2 bases from V and 4 from J, leaving 11 bases between them. Per the germline V gene, CDR1 is LNHDA and CDR2 is SQIVND (reference sequence). The CDR3 is made up of 14 amino acids. Written as DNA, the CDR3 is TGTGCCAGTAGTATACAGGGGATCAGCTATGGCTACACCTTC. It yields the protein CASSIQGISYGYTF. Full variable domain (rest looked up from reference TRBV19 and TRBJ1-2): DGGITQSPKYLFRKEGQNVTLSCEQNLNHDAMYWYRQDPGQGLRLIYYSQIVNDFQKGDIAEGYSVSREKKESFPLTVTSAQKNPTAFYLCASSIQGISYGYTFGSGTRLTVV.

V and J are TRBV5-1 and TRBJ1-1; 7 positions match TRBD1. V lost 2 bases to trimming and J lost 1 base; unmatched junction nucleotides: 2. CDR1 and CDR2 (germline): SGHRS, YFSETQ. The CDR3 has 14 residues. CDR3 sequence: CASSFGTANTEAFF. In nucleotides, the CDR3 is TGCGCCAGCAGCTTCGGGACAGCGAACACTGAAGCTTTCTTT.

V and J are TRBV5-8 and TRBJ2-1; 11 bases line up with TRBD2. The CDR3 contains 14 residues. J gave up 14 bases and V 4 bases, and 11 bases lay outside the gene matches. CDR1 and CDR2 from the germline V gene are SGHTS and YDEGEE. DNA for the CDR3: TGTGCCAGCAGCCTAGACCTTAGCGGGGGGGCAAAGTTCTTC. Encoded protein: CASSLDLSGGAKFF.

Only a few counts were recorded for this clone. The chain employs TRBV5-4 and TRBJ1-4; 9 positions agree with TRBD1. Germline V gene sequence: CDR1 SGHNT, CDR2 YYREEE (reference sequence). J lost 7 bases, V lost 5 bases, and 9 bases had no gene match. This CDR3 is 15 amino acids long. The CDR3 reads CASSLLQGASEKLFF. The DNA for the CDR3 is TGTGCCAGCAGTCTGTTACAGGGGGCGAGTGAAAAACTGTTTTTT.

The V call is TRBV3-1 (or the pseudogene TRBV3-2), the J call TRBJ1-2, with 10 positions matching TRBD1. Germline V gives CDR1 LGHDT, CDR2 YNNKEL (reference sequence). Trimming at V came to 1 base and at J to 6 bases, leaving 5 bases not matched to a gene. The CDR3 has 15 residues. CDR3 sequence (DNA): TGTGCCAGCAGCCAAGGAGGACAGGGGGGAGATGGCTACACCTTC. This translates into CASSQGGQGGDGYTF.

The gene calls are TRBV11-2 and TRBJ1-2; 12 nucleotides line up with TRBD1. Trimming took 1 base from V and 7 from J; bases not matched to a gene: 4. Germline V gene sequence: CDR1 SGHAT, CDR2 FQNNGV. The CDR3 totals 15 residues. CDR3 residues: CASSLAPGQGAGYTF. The CDR3 region has the DNA TGTGCCAGCAGCTTAGCTCCGGGACAGGGGGCTGGCTACACCTTC.

The J gene is TRBJ1-2, the V gene TRBV19; possibly TRBD1 for D (5 bases). The CDR3 extends over 13 amino acids. CDR1 and CDR2 (germline): LNHDA, SQIVND (reference sequence). V lost 5 bases to trimming and J lost 2 bases, with 9 bases between them. The CDR3 sequence is CASSAQGNYGYTF. For the CDR3, the DNA is TGTGCCAGTAGTGCGCAGGGCAACTATGGCTACACCTTC.

The chain combines TRBV6-1 with TRBJ1-2, with 9 bases matching TRBD1. The CDR3 is 18 residues long. V was pared by 4 bases and J by 0 bases, with 12 bases of the junction left unmatched. Germline CDR1 MNHNS, CDR2 SASEGT. In nucleotides, the CDR3 is TGTGCCAGCAGTGGCCTTCCGGGACAGGGAGGAACTAACTATGGCTACACCTTC. Translating gives CASSGLPGQGGTNYGYTF.

The chain couples TRBV18 to TRBJ1-1, with D possibly matching TRBD1 (5 bases). CDR3 length: 16 amino acids. V gave up 0 bases and J gave up 4 bases, with 15 bases separating them. Looked up from germline, CDR1 is KGHSH and CDR2 is LQKENI. CDR3 sequence: CASSPPGGDKSTEAFF. For the CDR3, the DNA is TGTGCCAGCTCACCACCGGGGGGGGATAAGAGCACTGAAGCTTTCTTT. The full variable domain, its missing parts supplied by reference TRBV18 and TRBJ1-1, is NAGVMQNPRHLVRRRGQEARLRCSPMKGHSHVYWYRQLPEEGLKFMVYLQKENIIDESGMPKERFSAEFPKEGPSILRIQQVVRGDSAAYFCASSPPGGDKSTEAFFGQGTRLTVV.

The chain is built from TRBV6-5 and TRBJ1-2, with D maybe TRBD1 (6 bases). The CDR3 consists of 13 residues. V was pared by 6 bases and J by 8 bases, with 16 bases between. CDR1 and CDR2 (germline): MNHEY, SVGAGI. CDR3 protein: CASRSSGQGGYTF. The CDR3 nucleotides are TGTGCCAGCAGGTCCTCAGGGCAGGGGGGCTACACCTTC.

The V call is TRBV4-1, the J call TRBJ1-5; 9 bases are shared with TRBD1. V was clipped by 4 bases and J by 7 bases; unmatched bases: 8. CDR1 is MGHRA and CDR2 is YSYEKL in the germline V gene. CDR3 length: 15 amino acids. The DNA for the CDR3 is TGCGCCAGCAGCCTCGGGGGGACAGGGAACCAGCCCCAGCATTTT. Translating it yields CASSLGGTGNQPQHF.

The V and J genes are TRBV11-2 and TRBJ2-7, with 9 positions matching TRBD1. The CDR3 spans 17 residues. Germline CDR1 and CDR2: SGHAT and FQNNGV. Trimming took 2 bases from V and 6 from J; bases not matched to a gene: 14. CDR3 protein: CASSLRQPGQGDVEQYF. The CDR3 DNA is TGTGCCAGCAGCTTACGACAGCCGGGACAGGGTGACGTCGAGCAGTACTTC.